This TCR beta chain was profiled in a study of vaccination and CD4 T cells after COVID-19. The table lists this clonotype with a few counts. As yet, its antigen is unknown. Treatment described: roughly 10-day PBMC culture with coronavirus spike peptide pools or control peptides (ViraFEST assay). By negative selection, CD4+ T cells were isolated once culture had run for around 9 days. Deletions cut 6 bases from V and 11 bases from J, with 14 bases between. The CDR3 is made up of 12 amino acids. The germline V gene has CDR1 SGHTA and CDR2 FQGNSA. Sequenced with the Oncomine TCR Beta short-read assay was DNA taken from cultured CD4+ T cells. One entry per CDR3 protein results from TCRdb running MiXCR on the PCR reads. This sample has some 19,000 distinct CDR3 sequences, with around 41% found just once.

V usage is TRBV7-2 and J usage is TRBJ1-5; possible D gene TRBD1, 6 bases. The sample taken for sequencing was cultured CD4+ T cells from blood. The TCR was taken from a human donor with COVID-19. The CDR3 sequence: CASRVGRGAQHF. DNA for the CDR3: TGTGCCAGCAGGGTCGGGAGGGGGGCCCAGCATTTT.